Presented here are 21 T cell receptor beta chains from one specimen sequenced in a study of OX40 agonist ivuxolimab in advanced cancers. The method was immunoSEQ multiplex PCR; TCRdb's version includes in-frame clones alone and lacks a portion of them. The repertoire holds some 57,000 clones, with over 80% as singletons. Material: CD4+ or CD8+ T cells sorted from blood, obtained in a trial of the OX40 agonist ivuxolimab. Receptor source: an adult with an advanced solid tumor such as melanoma, head and neck, liver or kidney cancer.

The rearrangement uses TRBV27 and TRBJ1-2; no clear D. V dropped 3 bases and J dropped 4 bases, with 9 bases sitting between them. Germline assignment: CDR1 MNHEY and CDR2 SMNVEV (reference sequence). The CDR3 loop spans 13 amino acids. This CDR3 is CASSFHSLYGYTF. Here the CDR3 DNA reads TGTGCCAGCAGTTTTCACAGCCTCTATGGCTACACCTTC.

This clone has a single count. The V and J genes are TRBV5-8 and TRBJ2-7; 8 bases align to TRBD1. The junction had 5 bases not matched to a gene; V was cut back by 3 bases and J by 0 bases. Germline V gene sequence: CDR1 SGHTS, CDR2 YDEGEE. The CDR3 spans 15 residues. The CDR3 protein is CASSSRGLGSYEQYF. The CDR3 nucleotides are TGTGCCAGCAGCTCCAGGGGGCTCGGCTCCTACGAGCAGTACTTC. Filled out from reference TRBV5-8 and TRBJ2-7, the complete variable domain reads EAGVTQSPTHLIKTRGQQATLRCSPISGHTSVYWYQQALGLGLQFLLWYDEGEERNRGNFPPRFSGRQFPNYSSELNVNALELEDSALYLCASSSRGLGSYEQYFGPGTRLTVT.

The chain uses TRBV6-5 and TRBJ2-1; 12 positions match TRBD2. J lost 3 bases, V lost 6 bases, and 3 bases had no gene match. The CDR3 length is 15 residues. Germline V lookup: CDR1 MNHEY, CDR2 SVGAGI. This CDR3 is CASSELAGGYNEQFF. CDR3 DNA: TGTGCCAGCAGCGAACTAGCGGGGGGCTACAATGAGCAGTTCTTC.

This rearrangement joins TRBV27 to TRBJ1-5; possibly TRBD1 for D (5 bases). Looked up from germline, CDR1 is MNHEY and CDR2 is SMNVEV (reference sequence). The CDR3 covers 15 residues. Deletions cut 5 bases from V and 5 bases from J, with 16 bases between. The CDR3 protein is CASSPGPGAHQPQHF. CDR3 coding DNA: TGTGCCAGCAGTCCCGGACCCGGGGCCCATCAGCCCCAGCATTTT.

This clone was counted once. The V and J genes are TRBV4-1 and TRBJ2-1, with D hard to call. The CDR3 is 12 residues long. V dropped 1 base and J dropped 10 bases, with 8 bases sitting between them. Germline V gene lookup returns CDR1 MGHRA and CDR2 YSYEKL. This chain's CDR3 is CASSQGGAEQFF. The CDR3 DNA follows: TGCGCCAGCAGCCAAGGAGGTGCGGAGCAGTTCTTC.

This clone was seen only once. The chain carries TRBV6-1 and TRBJ1-2, with D perhaps TRBD1 (5 bases). Trimming took off 1 base at V and 4 bases at J, with 13 bases between the two ends. The germline V gene encodes CDR1 MNHNS and CDR2 SASEGT. CDR3 length: 15 amino acids. CDR3 nucleotides: TGTGCCAGCAGTGAAGGATTCAGGGCTCGCTATGGCTACACCTTC. Translating it yields CASSEGFRARYGYTF.

The rearrangement joins TRBV19 to TRBJ1-1; no definite D call. This CDR3 comprises 12 residues. Trimming took 3 bases from V and 7 from J, leaving 9 bases between them. Germline CDR1 reads LNHDA; CDR2 reads SQIVND (reference sequence). CDR3 amino acids: CASSIWGDEAFF. In DNA, the CDR3 is TGTGCCAGTAGTATCTGGGGAGATGAAGCTTTCTTT.

V is TRBV6-5 and J is TRBJ1-5, with TRBD1 matching over 8 bases. J lost 5 bases, V lost 6 bases, and 9 bases had no gene match. The CDR3 contains 15 residues. Looked up from germline, CDR1 is MNHEY and CDR2 is SVGAGI. The CDR3 region is CASSPDRVKYQPQHF. In nucleotides, the CDR3 is TGTGCCAGCAGCCCGGACAGGGTTAAGTATCAGCCCCAGCATTTT.

The chain recombines TRBV13 with TRBJ2-3; unclear D gene. Germline values: CDR1 PRHDT, CDR2 FYEKMQ (reference sequence). The CDR3 is made up of 13 amino acids. Trimming stripped 5 bases from V and 0 bases from J, with 6 bases between. The chain's CDR3 is CASSPPSTDTQYF. The CDR3 DNA sequence: TGTGCCAGCAGCCCACCTAGCACAGATACGCAGTATTTT.

This chain links TRBV27 with TRBJ1-5, with no clear D. CDR3 length: 13 amino acids. Trimming pared 4 bases from V and 0 bases from J, leaving 4 bases between. Germline-derived CDR1 and CDR2 are MNHEY and SMNVEV (reference sequence). The CDR3 DNA reads as TGTGCCAGCAGTTCGATTAGCAATCAGCCCCAGCATTTT. This codes for CASSSISNQPQHF.

This chain joins TRBV6-5 and TRBJ1-5; weak D call: TRBD1 (5 bases). With 2 bases removed from V and 7 bases from J, the gap between germline ends came to 12 bases. Germline V gene sequence: CDR1 MNHEY, CDR2 SVGAGI. This CDR3 is 14 amino acids long. CDR3 nucleotide sequence: TGTGCCAGCAGTTACGGGCAGGGCCGGCAGCCCCAGCATTTT. This encodes CASSYGQGRQPQHF.

This clone appeared a single time. The chain is built from TRBV30 and TRBJ2-1, with 12 bases lining up with TRBD1. This CDR3 region has 18 residues. In germline, CDR1 is GTSNPN, CDR2 SVGIG (reference sequence). The V gene end was trimmed by 2 bases and the J gene end by 7 bases; junction bases not matched to a gene: 15. The CDR3 loop reads CAWSRIYRDRGLGNEQFF. CDR3 nucleotides: TGTGCCTGGAGTCGAATCTACCGGGACAGGGGGCTTGGAAATGAGCAGTTCTTC.

The chain uses TRBV15 and TRBJ1-1, with unresolved D. Trimming stripped 8 bases from V and 0 bases from J, with 13 bases between. Per germline, CDR1 LNHNV and CDR2 YYDKDF (reference sequence). CDR3 length: 14 amino acids. The CDR3 DNA reads as TGTGCCACCCAACAAACTCGCATGAACACTGAAGCTTTCTTT. Encoded protein: CATQQTRMNTEAFF.

The chain couples TRBV4-2 to TRBJ2-4, with D maybe TRBD2 (6 bases). The CDR3 is 17 amino acids. Germline CDR1 LGHNA, CDR2 YNFKEQ. Between the trimmed V and J ends, which lost 0 bases and 9 bases, there was a span of 21 bases. The CDR3: CASSQDTGVFKGRIQYF. CDR3 DNA sequence: TGTGCCAGCAGCCAAGACACGGGGGTTTTTAAGGGGCGCATTCAGTACTTC.

This clone has a handful of counts. The chain recombines TRBV6-6 with TRBJ2-4, with 8 nucleotides matching TRBD2. Germline CDR1 and CDR2: MNHNY and SVGAGI (reference sequence). The CDR3 sequence is 13 residues long. V trimming: 4 bases; J trimming: 11 bases; junction bases outside the gene matches: 7. CDR3 bases: TGTGCCAGCAGTTCGTCGAGCGGGAGAGTTCAGTACTTC. This codes for CASSSSSGRVQYF.

Here the CDR3 reads CASSPLQGFYGYTF. DNA of the CDR3: TGTGCCAGCAGTCCCTTACAGGGGTTCTATGGCTACACCTTC. The chain has TRBV6-5 and TRBJ1-2; TRBD1 matches 7 bases. Germline assignment: CDR1 MNHEY and CDR2 SVGAGI. CDR3 length equals 14 residues. The ends lost 5 bases at V and 4 bases at J; junction bases unmatched: 7.

The chain links TRBV19 to TRBJ2-2, with D tentatively TRBD1 (5 bases). Trimming removed 4 bases at V and 5 bases at J, with 14 bases between. The CDR3 loop spans 15 amino acids. CDR1 is LNHDA, CDR2 SQIVND, per germline (reference sequence). The CDR3 DNA reads TGTGCCAGTAGTAGAAGACAGCGATGGACCGGGGAGCTGTTTTTT. It specifies CASSRRQRWTGELFF.

The chain combines TRBV28 with TRBJ1-2; 7 bases are shared with TRBD1. The trim removed 5 bases at V and 4 bases at J, leaving 4 bases unmatched. The CDR3 totals 13 residues. In germline, CDR1 is MDHEN, CDR2 SYDVKM. The CDR3 DNA is TGTGCCAGCAGTCTAACAGGGGCCTATGGCTACACCTTC. The encoded protein is CASSLTGAYGYTF.

This sequence joins TRBV6-5 and TRBJ1-5, with 8 bases fitting TRBD1. The CDR3 extends over 15 amino acids. After removal of 6 bases from V and 4 bases from J, the junction contained 8 bases not matched to a gene. Germline-derived CDR1 and CDR2 are MNHEY and SVGAGI. The chain's CDR3 is CASRPGGAANQPQHF. The CDR3 DNA reads as TGTGCCAGCAGACCAGGGGGCGCAGCAAATCAGCCCCAGCATTTT.

This clone was seen only once. CDR3 sequence reads: CASSPQGVTPYNTGELFF. The CDR3, as DNA: TGTGCCAGCAGCCCGCAGGGTGTGACCCCGTATAACACCGGGGAGCTGTTTTTT. J is TRBJ2-2 and V is TRBV7-3, with a possible D match to TRBD1 (5 bases). CDR1 is SGHTA, CDR2 FQGTGA, per germline. The V gene lost 5 bases and the J gene lost 2 bases, with 21 bases spanning the gap. This CDR3 spans 18 amino acids.

This chain connects TRBV30 to TRBJ1-5, with TRBD1 matching over 9 bases. Germline values: CDR1 GTSNPN, CDR2 SVGIG (reference sequence). The CDR3 spans 14 residues. The V and J ends lost 2 bases and 6 bases, in that order; junction bases with no gene match: 5. In DNA, the CDR3 is TGTGCCTGGAGTATGGGACAGGGTCCTCAGCCCCAGCATTTT. Protein sequence: CAWSMGQGPQPQHF.